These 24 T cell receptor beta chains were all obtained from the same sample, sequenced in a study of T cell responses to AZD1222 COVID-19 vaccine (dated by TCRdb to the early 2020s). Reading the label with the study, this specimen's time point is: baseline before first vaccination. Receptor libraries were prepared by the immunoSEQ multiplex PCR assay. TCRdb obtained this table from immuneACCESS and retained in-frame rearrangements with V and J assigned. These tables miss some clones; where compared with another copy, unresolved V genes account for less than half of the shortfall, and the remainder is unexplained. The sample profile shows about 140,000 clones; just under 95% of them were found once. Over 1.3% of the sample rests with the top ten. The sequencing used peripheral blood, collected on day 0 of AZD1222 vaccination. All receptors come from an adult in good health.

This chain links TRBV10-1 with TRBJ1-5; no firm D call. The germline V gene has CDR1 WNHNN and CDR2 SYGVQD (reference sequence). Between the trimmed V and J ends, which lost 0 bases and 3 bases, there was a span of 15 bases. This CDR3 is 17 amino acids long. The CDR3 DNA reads TGCGCCAGCAGTGAGTCGATGGCATCGGACCTCAATCAGCCCCAGCATTTT. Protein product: CASSESMASDLNQPQHF.

CDR3 sequence: CASSSNIRAGVNGYTF. Written as DNA, the CDR3 is TGTGCCAGCAGCTCTAATATCAGGGCCGGGGTGAATGGCTACACCTTC. V and J are TRBV7-2 and TRBJ1-2, with D possibly TRBD1 on 5 matching bases. V lost 4 bases and J 6 bases, leaving 21 bases between the germline ends. The CDR3 extends over 16 amino acids. Germline values: CDR1 SGHTA, CDR2 FQGNSA.

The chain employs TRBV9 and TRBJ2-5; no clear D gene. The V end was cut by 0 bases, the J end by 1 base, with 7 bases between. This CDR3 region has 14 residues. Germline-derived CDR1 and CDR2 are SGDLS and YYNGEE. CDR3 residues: CASSVGALQETQYF. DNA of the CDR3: TGTGCCAGCAGCGTAGGGGCACTCCAAGAGACCCAGTACTTC.

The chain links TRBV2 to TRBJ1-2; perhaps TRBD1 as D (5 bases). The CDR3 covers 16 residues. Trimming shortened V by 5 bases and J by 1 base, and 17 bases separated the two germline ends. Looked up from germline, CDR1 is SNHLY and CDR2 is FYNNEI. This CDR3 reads CASSQMGDFNNYGYTF. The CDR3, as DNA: TGTGCCAGCAGTCAGATGGGGGACTTCAATAACTATGGCTACACCTTC. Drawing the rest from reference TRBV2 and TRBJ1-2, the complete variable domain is EPEVTQTPSHQVTQMGQEVILRCVPISNHLYFYWYRQILGQKVEFLVSFYNNEISEKSEIFDDQFSVERPDGSNFTLKIRSTKLEDSAMYFCASSQMGDFNNYGYTFGSGTRLTVV.

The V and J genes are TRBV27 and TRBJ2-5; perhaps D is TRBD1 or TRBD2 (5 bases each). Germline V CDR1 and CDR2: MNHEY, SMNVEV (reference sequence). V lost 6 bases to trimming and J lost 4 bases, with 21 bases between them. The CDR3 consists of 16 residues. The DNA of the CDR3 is TGTGCCAGCAGCTGGGCCCGGGGCCGAGGACCAGAGACCCAGTACTTC. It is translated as CASSWARGRGPETQYF.

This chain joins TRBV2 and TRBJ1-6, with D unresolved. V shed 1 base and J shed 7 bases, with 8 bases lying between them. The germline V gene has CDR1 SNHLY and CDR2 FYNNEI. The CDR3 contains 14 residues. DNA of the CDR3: TGTGCCAGCAGTGAAGGAGACGGCAATTCACCCCTCCACTTT. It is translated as CASSEGDGNSPLHF.

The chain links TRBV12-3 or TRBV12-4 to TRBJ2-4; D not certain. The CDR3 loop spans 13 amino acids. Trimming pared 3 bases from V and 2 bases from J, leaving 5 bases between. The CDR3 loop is CASSFDPKNIQYF. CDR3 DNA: TGTGCCAGCAGTTTTGACCCCAAAAACATTCAGTACTTC.

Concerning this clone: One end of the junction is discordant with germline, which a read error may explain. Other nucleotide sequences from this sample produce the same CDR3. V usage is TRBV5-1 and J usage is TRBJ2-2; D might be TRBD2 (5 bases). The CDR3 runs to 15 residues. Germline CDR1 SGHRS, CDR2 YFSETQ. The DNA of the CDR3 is TGCGCCAGCAGGCCCTTGGCGACTGGCGACGGGGAGCTGTTCTTT. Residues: CASRPLATGDGELFF. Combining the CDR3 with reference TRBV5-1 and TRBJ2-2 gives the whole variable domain KAGVTQTPRYLIKTRGQQVTLSCSPISGHRSVSWYQQTPGQGLQFLFEYFSETQRNKGNFPGRFSGRQFSNSRSEMNVSTLELGDSALYLCASRPLATGDGELFFGEGSRLTVL.

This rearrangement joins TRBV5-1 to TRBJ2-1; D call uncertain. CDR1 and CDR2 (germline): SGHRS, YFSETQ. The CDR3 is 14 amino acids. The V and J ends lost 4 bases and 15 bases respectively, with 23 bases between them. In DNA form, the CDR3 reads TGCGCCAGCAGCCCCGAGAGATCACCCTCCCAAGGGTTCTTC. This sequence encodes CASSPERSPSQGFF. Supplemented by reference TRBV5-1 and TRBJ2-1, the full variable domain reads KAGVTQTPRYLIKTRGQQVTLSCSPISGHRSVSWYQQTPGQGLQFLFEYFSETQRNKGNFPGRFSGRQFSNSRSEMNVSTLELGDSALYLCASSPERSPSQGFFGPGTRLTVL.

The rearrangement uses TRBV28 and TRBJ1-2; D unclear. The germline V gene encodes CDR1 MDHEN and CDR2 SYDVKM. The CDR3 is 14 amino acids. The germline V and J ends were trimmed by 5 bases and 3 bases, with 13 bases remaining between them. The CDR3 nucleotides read TGTGCCAGCAGTCCGTATCTGACATACTATGGCTACACCTTC. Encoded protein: CASSPYLTYYGYTF.

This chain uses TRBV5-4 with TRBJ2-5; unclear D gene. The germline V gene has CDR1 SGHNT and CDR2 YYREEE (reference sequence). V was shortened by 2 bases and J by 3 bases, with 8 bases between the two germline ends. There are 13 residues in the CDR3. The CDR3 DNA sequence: TGTGCCAGCAGCTTCAGTACCAAAGAGACCCAGTACTTC. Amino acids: CASSFSTKETQYF.

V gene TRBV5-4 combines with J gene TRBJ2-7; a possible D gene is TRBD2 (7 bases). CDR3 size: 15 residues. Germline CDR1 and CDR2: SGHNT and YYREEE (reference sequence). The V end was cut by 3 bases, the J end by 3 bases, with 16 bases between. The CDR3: CASSSKGGTNYEQYF. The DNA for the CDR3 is TGTGCCAGCAGCTCTAAGGGAGGGACAAACTACGAGCAGTACTTC.

In DNA form, the CDR3 reads TGTGCCAGCACCCCGGCAGGCCAATTCTACGAGCAGTACTTC. Encoded protein: CASTPAGQFYEQYF. The rearrangement links TRBV27 to TRBJ2-7; D is ambiguous. CDR3 length: 14 amino acids. CDR1 is MNHEY and CDR2 is SMNVEV in the germline V gene (reference sequence). V dropped 7 bases and J dropped 3 bases, with 16 bases sitting between them.

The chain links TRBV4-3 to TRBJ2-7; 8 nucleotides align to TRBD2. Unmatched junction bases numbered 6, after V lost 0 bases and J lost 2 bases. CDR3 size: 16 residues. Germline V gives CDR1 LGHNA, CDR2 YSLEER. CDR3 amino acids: CASSQDSSGPTYEQYF. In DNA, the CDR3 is TGCGCCAGCAGCCAAGATTCTAGCGGGCCGACCTACGAGCAGTACTTC.

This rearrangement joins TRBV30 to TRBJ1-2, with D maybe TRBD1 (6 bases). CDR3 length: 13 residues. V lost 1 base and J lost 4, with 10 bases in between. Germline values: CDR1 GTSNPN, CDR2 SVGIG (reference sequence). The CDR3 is CAWSAQTGYGYTF. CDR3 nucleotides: TGTGCCTGGAGTGCACAGACAGGCTATGGCTACACCTTC.

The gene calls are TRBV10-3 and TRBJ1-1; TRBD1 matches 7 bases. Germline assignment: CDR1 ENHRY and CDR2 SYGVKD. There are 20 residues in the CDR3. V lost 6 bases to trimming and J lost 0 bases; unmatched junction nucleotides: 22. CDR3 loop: CAISRNDLDRLSLVNTEAFF. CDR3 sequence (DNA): TGTGCCATCAGCAGGAACGACCTGGACAGGCTGTCCTTAGTGAACACTGAAGCTTTCTTT.

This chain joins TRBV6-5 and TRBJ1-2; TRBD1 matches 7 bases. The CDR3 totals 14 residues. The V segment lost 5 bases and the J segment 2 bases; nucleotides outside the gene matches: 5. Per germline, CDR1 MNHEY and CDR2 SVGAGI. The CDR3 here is CASSQGGQNYGYTF. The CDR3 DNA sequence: TGTGCCAGCAGTCAGGGGGGACAGAACTATGGCTACACCTTC.

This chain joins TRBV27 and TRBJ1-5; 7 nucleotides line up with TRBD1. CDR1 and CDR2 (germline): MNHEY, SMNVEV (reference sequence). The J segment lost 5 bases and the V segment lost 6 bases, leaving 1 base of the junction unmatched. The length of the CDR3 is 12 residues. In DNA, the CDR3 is TGTGCCAGCAGCACAGGGGATCAGCCCCAGCATTTT. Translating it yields CASSTGDQPQHF.

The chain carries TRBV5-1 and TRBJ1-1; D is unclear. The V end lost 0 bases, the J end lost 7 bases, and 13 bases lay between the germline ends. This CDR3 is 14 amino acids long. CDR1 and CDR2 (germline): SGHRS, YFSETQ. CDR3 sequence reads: CASSLEGKVVEAFF. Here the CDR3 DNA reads TGCGCCAGCAGCTTGGAAGGTAAGGTGGTTGAAGCTTTCTTT. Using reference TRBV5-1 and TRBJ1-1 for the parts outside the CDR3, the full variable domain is KAGVTQTPRYLIKTRGQQVTLSCSPISGHRSVSWYQQTPGQGLQFLFEYFSETQRNKGNFPGRFSGRQFSNSRSEMNVSTLELGDSALYLCASSLEGKVVEAFFGQGTRLTVV.

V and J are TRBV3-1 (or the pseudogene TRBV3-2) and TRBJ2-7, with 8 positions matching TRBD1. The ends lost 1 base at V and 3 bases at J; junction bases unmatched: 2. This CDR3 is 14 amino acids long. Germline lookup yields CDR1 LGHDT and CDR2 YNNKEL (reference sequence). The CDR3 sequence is CASSQVGQDYEQYF. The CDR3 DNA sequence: TGTGCCAGCAGCCAAGTGGGACAGGACTACGAGCAGTACTTC.

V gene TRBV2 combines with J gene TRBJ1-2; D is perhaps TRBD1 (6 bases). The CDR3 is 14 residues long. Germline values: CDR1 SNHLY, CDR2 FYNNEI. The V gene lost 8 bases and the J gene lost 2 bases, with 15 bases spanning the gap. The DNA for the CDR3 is TGTGCCAGCGATCGGGACAAGGGGAACTATGGCTACACCTTC. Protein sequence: CASDRDKGNYGYTF.

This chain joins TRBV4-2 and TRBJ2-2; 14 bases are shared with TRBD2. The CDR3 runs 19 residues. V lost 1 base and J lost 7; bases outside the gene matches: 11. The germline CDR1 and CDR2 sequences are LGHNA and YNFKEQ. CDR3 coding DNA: TGTGCCAGCAGCCAAGCTGCCGGGACTAGCGGGAGCAGGATCGGGGAGCTGTTTTTT. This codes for CASSQAAGTSGSRIGELFF.

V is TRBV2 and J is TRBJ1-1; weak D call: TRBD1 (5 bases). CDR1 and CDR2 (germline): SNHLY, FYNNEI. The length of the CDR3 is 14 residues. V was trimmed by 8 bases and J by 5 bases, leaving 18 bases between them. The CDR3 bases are TGTGCCAGCCATCAGGACCAGGGTTGGACTGAAGCTTTCTTT. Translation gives CASHQDQGWTEAFF.

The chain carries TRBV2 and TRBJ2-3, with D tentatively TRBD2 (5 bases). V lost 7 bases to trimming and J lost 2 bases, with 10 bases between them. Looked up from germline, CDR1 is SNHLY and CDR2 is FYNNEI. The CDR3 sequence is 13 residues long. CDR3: CASISGITDTQYF. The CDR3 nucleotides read TGTGCCAGCATCAGCGGTATCACAGATACGCAGTATTTT.